The 5 T cell receptor beta chains below all came from one sample that was sequenced in a study of CD8 T cells in ankylosing spondylitis (dated 2017 in TCRdb). Receptors were amplified or captured by 5' RACE. Instrument used: Illumina HiSeq 2500. In-frame beta chains were kept once TCRdb had trimmed the public reads at Q25 with fastp and called clones with MiXCR. CDR3 protein duplicates are merged, each entry listing the most common genes and DNA. In all, the sample holds 200,000 to 250,000 distinct CDR3 sequences, and less than 9.5% of those were seen once. The ten largest clonotypes hold 4% to 5.5% of the sample. Source material: blood, either unsorted or a sorted T cell fraction (not recorded which). These receptors all come from a female donor with ankylosing spondylitis or in good health (not recorded which).

This clonotype occurred many times. The rearrangement joins TRBV10-3 to TRBJ2-2; weak D call: TRBD1 (6 bases). Germline V gene sequence: CDR1 ENHRY, CDR2 SYGVKD. CDR3 size: 15 residues. Trimming cost V 4 bases and J 2 bases, with 11 bases left between them. CDR3 residues: CAISVGQSNTGELFF. CDR3 bases: TGTGCCATCAGTGTAGGACAGTCAAACACCGGGGAGCTGTTTTTT.

This clonotype has just a few counts. The rearrangement joins TRBV7-9 to TRBJ2-3; D may correspond to TRBD1 or TRBD2 (6 bases each). V lost 8 bases, J lost 0 bases, and 15 bases lay in between. The length of the CDR3 is 15 residues. Looked up from germline, CDR1 is SEHNR and CDR2 is FQNEAQ (reference sequence). CDR3 residues: CASCRRGASTDTQYF. In DNA form, the CDR3 reads TGTGCCAGCTGCCGGAGGGGGGCCAGCACAGATACGCAGTATTTT.

The chain employs TRBV7-9 and TRBJ1-4; 10 bases are a match to TRBD1. After removal of 5 bases from V and 1 base from J, the junction contained 4 bases not matched to a gene. The germline V gene has CDR1 SEHNR and CDR2 FQNEAQ (reference sequence). This CDR3 is 16 amino acids long. The CDR3, as DNA: TGTGCCAGCAGCCAGGGACAGGGGATAACTAATGAAAAACTGTTTTTT. Translation gives CASSQGQGITNEKLFF.

This clonotype was found many times. For the CDR3, the DNA is TGTGCAAGTCGCTCTTCTCCTTTTTATGGCTACACCTTC. Encoded protein: CASRSSPFYGYTF. The chain employs TRBV12-2 and TRBJ1-2. TRBV12-2 is designated a pseudogene. CDR3 length equals 13 residues.

The sample holds many counts of this clonotype. The chain recombines TRBV12-3 or TRBV12-4 with TRBJ2-1; D is ambiguous. The CDR3 extends over 11 amino acids. Trimming took off 5 bases at V and 5 bases at J, with 4 bases between the two ends. This CDR3 is CASSPHNEQFF. The CDR3 DNA reads as TGTGCCAGCAGTCCTCACAATGAGCAGTTCTTC.